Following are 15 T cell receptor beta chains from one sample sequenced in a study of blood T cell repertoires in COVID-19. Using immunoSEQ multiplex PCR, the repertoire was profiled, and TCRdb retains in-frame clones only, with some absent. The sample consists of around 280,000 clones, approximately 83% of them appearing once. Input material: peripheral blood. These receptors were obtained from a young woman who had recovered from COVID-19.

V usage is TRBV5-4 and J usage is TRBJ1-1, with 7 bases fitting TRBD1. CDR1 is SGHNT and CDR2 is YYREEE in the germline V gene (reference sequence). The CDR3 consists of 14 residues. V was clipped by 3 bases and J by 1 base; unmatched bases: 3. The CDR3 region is CASSYWTGNTEAFF. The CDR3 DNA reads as TGTGCCAGCAGCTACTGGACAGGGAACACTGAAGCTTTCTTT.

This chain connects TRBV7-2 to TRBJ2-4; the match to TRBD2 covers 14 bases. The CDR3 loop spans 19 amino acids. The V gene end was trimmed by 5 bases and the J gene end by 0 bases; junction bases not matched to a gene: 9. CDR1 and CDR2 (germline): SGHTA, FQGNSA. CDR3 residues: CASSHRLAGGMGAKNIQYF. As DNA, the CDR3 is TGTGCCAGCAGCCATCGACTAGCGGGGGGGATGGGAGCCAAAAACATTCAGTACTTC.

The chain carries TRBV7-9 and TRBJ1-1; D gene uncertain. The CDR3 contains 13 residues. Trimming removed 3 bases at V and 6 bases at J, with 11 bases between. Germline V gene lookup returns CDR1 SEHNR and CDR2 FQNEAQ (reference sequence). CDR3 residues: CASSLGLEAEAFF. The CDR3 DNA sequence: TGTGCCAGCAGCTTGGGTCTGGAGGCTGAAGCTTTCTTT. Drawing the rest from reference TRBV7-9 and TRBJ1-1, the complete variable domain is DTGVSQNPRHKITKRGQNVTFRCDPISEHNRLYWYRQTLGQGPEFLTYFQNEAQLEKSRLLSDRFSAERPKGSFSTLEIQRTEQGDSAMYLCASSLGLEAEAFFGQGTRLTVV.

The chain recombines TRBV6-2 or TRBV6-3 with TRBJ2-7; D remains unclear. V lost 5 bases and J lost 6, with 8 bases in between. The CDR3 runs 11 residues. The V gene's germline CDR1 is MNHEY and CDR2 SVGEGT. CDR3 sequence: CASSNSGEQYF. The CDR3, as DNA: TGTGCCAGCAGTAACAGTGGCGAGCAGTACTTC.

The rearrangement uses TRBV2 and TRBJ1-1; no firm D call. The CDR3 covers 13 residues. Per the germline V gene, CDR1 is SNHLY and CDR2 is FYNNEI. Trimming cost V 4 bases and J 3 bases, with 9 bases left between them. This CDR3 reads CASSGPGYTEAFF. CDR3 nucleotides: TGTGCCAGCAGTGGCCCGGGGTACACTGAAGCTTTCTTT.

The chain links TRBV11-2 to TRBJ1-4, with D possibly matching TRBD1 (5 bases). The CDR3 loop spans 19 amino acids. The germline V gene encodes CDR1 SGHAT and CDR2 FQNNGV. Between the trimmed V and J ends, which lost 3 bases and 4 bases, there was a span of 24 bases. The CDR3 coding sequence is TGTGCCAGCAGCTTGGGACGGGGGTATGGTAGGGTCGGTAATGAAAAACTGTTTTTT. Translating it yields CASSLGRGYGRVGNEKLFF.

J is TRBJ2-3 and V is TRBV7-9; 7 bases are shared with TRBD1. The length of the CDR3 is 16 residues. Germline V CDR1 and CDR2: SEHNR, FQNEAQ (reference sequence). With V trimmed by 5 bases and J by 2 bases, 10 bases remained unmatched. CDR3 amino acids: CASSHPATGFTDTQYF. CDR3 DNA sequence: TGTGCCAGCAGCCACCCTGCGACAGGGTTCACAGATACGCAGTATTTT.

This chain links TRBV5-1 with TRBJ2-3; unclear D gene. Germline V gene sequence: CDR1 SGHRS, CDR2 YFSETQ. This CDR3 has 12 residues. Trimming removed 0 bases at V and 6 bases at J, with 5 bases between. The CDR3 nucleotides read TGCGCCAGCAGCTTGGCCGTGGATACGCAGTATTTT. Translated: CASSLAVDTQYF.

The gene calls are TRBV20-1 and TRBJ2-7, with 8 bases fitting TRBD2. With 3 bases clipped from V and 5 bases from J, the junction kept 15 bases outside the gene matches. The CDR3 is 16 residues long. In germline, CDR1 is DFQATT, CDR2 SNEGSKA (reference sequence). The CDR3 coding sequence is TGCAGTGCTAGTGGAGGGACTAGGGCCCGAACGCACGAGCAGTACTTC. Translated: CSASGGTRARTHEQYF.

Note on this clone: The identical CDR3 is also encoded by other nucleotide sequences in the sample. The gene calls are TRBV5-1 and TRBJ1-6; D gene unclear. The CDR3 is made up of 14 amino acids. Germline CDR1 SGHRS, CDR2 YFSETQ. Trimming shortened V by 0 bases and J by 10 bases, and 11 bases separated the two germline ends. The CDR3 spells CASSLGQFRSPLHF. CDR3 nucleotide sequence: TGCGCCAGCAGCTTGGGCCAGTTTCGCTCACCCCTCCACTTT. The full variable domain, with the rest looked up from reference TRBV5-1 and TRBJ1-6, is KAGVTQTPRYLIKTRGQQVTLSCSPISGHRSVSWYQQTPGQGLQFLFEYFSETQRNKGNFPGRFSGRQFSNSRSEMNVSTLELGDSALYLCASSLGQFRSPLHFGNGTRLTVT.

The CDR3, as DNA: TGTGCCAGCACCATTGGGGGCCCCATTACCTACGAGCAGTACTTC. Translated, it gives CASTIGGPITYEQYF. The chain links TRBV5-6 to TRBJ2-7; perhaps TRBD1 as D (6 bases). CDR3 size: 15 residues. Germline-derived CDR1 and CDR2 are SGHDT and YYEEEE. The V end was cut by 6 bases, the J end by 2 bases, with 18 bases between.

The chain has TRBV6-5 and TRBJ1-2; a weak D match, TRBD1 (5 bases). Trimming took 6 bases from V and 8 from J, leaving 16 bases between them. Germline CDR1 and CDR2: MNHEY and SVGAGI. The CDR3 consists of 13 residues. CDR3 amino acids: CASRGGAGTGYTF. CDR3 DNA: TGTGCCAGCAGGGGAGGGGCCGGAACCGGCTACACCTTC.

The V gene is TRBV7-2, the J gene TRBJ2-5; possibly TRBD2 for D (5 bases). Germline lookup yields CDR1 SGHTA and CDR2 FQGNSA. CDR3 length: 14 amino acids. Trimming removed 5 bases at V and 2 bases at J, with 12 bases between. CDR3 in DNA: TGTGCCAGCAGCGTGGACTCGACACAAGAGACCCAGTACTTC. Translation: CASSVDSTQETQYF.

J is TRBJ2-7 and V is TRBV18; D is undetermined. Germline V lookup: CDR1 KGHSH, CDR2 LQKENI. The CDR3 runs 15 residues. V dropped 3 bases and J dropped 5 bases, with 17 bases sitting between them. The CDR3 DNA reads TGTGCCAGCTCACCGAACACCAGAGTGGGCGACGAGCAGTACTTC. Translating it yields CASSPNTRVGDEQYF.

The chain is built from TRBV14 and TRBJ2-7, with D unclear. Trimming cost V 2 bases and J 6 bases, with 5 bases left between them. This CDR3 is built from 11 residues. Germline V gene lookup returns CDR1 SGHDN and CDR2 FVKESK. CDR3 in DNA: TGTGCCAGCAGCCAATATTCCGAGCAGTACTTC. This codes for CASSQYSEQYF.